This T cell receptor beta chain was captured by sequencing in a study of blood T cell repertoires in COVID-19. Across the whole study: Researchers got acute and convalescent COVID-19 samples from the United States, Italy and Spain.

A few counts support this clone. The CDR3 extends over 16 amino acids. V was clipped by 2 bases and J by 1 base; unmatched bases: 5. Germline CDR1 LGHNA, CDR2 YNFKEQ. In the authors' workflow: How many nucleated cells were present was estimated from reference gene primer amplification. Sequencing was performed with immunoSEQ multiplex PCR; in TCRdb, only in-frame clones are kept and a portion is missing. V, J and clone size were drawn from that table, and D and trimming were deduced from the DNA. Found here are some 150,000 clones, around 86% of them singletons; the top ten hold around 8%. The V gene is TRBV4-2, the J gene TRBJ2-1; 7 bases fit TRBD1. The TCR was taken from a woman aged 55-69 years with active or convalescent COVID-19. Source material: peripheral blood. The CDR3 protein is CASSQSTGVSYNEQFF. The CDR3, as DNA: TGTGCCAGCAGCCAATCTACAGGGGTTTCCTACAATGAGCAGTTCTTC.